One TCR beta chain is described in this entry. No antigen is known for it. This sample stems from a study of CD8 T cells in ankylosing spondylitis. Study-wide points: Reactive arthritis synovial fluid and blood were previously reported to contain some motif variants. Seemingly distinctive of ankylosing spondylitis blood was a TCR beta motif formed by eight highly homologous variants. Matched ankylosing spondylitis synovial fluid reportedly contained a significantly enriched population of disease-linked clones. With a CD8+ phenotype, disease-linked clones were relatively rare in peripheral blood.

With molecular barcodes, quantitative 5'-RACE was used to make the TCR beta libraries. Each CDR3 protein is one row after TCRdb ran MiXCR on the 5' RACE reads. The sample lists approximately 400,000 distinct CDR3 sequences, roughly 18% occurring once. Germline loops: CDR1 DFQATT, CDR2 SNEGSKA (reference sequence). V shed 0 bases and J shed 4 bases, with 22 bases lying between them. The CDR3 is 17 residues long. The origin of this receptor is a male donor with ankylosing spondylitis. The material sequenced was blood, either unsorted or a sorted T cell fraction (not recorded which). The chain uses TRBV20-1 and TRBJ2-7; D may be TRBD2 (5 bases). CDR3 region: CSARDRLGASAPYEQYF. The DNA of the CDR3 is TGCAGTGCTAGAGATCGCTTGGGAGCGAGCGCTCCATACGAGCAGTACTTC.